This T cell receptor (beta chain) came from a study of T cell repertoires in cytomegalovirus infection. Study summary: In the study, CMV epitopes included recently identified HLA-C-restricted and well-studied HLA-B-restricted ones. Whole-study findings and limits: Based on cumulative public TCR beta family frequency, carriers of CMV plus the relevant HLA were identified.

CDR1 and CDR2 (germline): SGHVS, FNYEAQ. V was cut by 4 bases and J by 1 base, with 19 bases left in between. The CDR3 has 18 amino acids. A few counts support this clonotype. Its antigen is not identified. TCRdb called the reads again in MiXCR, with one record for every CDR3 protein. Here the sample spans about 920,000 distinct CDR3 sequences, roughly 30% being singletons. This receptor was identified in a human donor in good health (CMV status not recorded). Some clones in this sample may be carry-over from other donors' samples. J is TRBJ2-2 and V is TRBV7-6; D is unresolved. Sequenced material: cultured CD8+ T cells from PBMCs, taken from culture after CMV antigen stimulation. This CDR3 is CASSSLDGARQNTGELFF. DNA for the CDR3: TGTGCCAGCAGCTCTCTAGACGGAGCACGGCAGAACACCGGGGAGCTGTTTTTT.